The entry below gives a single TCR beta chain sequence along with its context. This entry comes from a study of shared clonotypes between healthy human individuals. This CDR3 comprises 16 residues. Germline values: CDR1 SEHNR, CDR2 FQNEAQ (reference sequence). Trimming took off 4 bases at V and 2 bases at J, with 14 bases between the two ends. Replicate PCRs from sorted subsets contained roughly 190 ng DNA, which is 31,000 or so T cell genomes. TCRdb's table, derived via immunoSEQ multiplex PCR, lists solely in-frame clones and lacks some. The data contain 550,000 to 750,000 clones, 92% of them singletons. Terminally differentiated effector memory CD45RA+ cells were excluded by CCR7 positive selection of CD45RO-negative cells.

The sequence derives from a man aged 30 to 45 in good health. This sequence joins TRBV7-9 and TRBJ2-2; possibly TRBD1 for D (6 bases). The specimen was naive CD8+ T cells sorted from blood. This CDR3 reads CASSSGQRINTGELFF. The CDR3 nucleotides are TGTGCCAGCAGCTCAGGACAGAGAATAAACACCGGGGAGCTGTTTTTT.